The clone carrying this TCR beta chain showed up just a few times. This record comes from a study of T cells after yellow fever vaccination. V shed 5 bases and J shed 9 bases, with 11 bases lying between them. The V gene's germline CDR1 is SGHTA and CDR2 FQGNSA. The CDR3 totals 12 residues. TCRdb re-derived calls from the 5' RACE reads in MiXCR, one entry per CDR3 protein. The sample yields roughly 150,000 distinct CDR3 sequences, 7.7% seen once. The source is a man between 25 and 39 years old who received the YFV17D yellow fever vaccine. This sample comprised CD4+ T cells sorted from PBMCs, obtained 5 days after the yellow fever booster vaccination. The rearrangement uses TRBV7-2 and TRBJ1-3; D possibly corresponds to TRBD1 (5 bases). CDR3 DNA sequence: TGTGCCAGCAGCCGCGCCGGGGGCACCATATATTTT. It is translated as CASSRAGGTIYF.